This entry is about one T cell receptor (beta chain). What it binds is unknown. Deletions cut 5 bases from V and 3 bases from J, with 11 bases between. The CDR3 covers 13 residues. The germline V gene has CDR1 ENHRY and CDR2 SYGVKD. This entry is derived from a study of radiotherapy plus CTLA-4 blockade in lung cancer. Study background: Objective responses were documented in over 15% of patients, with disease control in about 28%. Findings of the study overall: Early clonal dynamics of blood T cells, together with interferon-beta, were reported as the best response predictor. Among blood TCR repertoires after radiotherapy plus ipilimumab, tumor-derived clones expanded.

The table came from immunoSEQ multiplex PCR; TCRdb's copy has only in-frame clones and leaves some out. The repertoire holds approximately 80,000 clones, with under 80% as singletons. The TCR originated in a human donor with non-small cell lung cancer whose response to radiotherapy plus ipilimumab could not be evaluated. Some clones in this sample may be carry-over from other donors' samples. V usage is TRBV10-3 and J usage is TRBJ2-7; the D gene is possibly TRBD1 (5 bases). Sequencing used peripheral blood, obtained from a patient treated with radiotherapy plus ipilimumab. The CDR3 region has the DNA TGTGCCATCAGTTCTGGGGCGAGCTACGAGCAGTACTTC. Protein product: CAISSGASYEQYF.